The 21 T cell receptor beta chains below come from one sample, sequenced in a study of identical twins. TCRdb used MiXCR to reprocess the 5' RACE reads, holding one entry per CDR3 protein. This sample has 450,000 to 650,000 distinct CDR3 sequences; just under 10% occur once, and the top ten carry approximately 3%. This same sample was also part of a study on yellow fever vaccine responses in identical twins.

The sequencing input was PBMCs. All receptors come from a woman aged 18-30 years in good health.

The CDR3 reads CAITRDRVSPTLSYNEQFF. The CDR3 bases are TGTGCCATCACCAGGGACAGGGTTTCCCCTACCCTTTCCTACAATGAGCAGTTCTTC. The chain is built from TRBV10-3 and TRBJ2-1; 9 bases are shared with TRBD1. V gave up 7 bases and J gave up 1 base; unmatched junction bases: 17. The CDR3 covers 19 residues. Germline V gene lookup returns CDR1 ENHRY and CDR2 SYGVKD.

The chain joins TRBV18 to TRBJ2-1, with 7 nucleotides matching TRBD2. The germline V gene encodes CDR1 KGHSH and CDR2 LQKENI. The CDR3 is 15 residues long. With V trimmed by 2 bases and J by 4 bases, 5 bases remained unmatched. The CDR3 DNA follows: TGTGCCAGCTCACCAGCGGCGGGGGTATACAATGAGCAGTTCTTC. Translating gives CASSPAAGVYNEQFF.

The chain's CDR3 is CASSLIGDEQYF. The CDR3 nucleotides are TGTGCCAGCAGCTTAATCGGGGACGAGCAGTACTTC. The chain joins TRBV7-2 to TRBJ2-7; the D gene is possibly TRBD2 (5 bases). The CDR3 is made up of 12 amino acids. Trimming shortened V by 2 bases and J by 5 bases, and 7 bases separated the two germline ends. The germline CDR1 and CDR2 sequences are SGHTA and FQGNSA.

A note on this clonotype: This may arise from a read error, as a much more abundant clone is one base away. The CDR3 protein is CSSSQRSNEQYF. The CDR3 coding sequence is TGTTCCAGCAGCCAAAGGTCTAACGAGCAGTACTTC. The chain couples TRBV3-1 to TRBJ2-7; D gene uncertain. CDR1 and CDR2 from the germline V gene are LGHDT and YNNKEL (reference sequence). The CDR3 length is 12 residues.

The chain is built from TRBV15 and TRBJ2-5; D is uncertain. CDR1 and CDR2 from the germline V gene are LNHNV and YYDKDF (reference sequence). Trimming shortened V by 1 base and J by 7 bases, and 10 bases separated the two germline ends. CDR3 length: 13 amino acids. The CDR3 is CATSRVAGPTQYF. The DNA of the CDR3 is TGTGCCACCAGCAGAGTCGCTGGCCCGACCCAGTACTTC.

This clonotype showed up just a few times. The V and J genes are TRBV12-3 or TRBV12-4 and TRBJ2-5, with D perhaps matching TRBD2 (5 bases). This CDR3 has 16 residues. Trimming stripped 2 bases from V and 5 bases from J, with 18 bases between. Written as DNA, the CDR3 is TGTGCCAGCAGTTTAATGGTTGCAGGAACGGGGGAGACCCAGTACTTC. Translating gives CASSLMVAGTGETQYF.

The CDR3 is CSARRAGVFYEQYF. The CDR3 DNA sequence: TGCAGTGCTAGGCGGGCAGGGGTTTTCTACGAGCAGTACTTC. V is TRBV20-1 and J is TRBJ2-7; D possibly corresponds to TRBD1 (6 bases). In germline, CDR1 is DFQATT, CDR2 SNEGSKA (reference sequence). V was cut by 3 bases and J by 3 bases, with 15 bases left in between. The CDR3 is 14 amino acids.

V usage is TRBV7-9 and J usage is TRBJ2-1; 13 nucleotides line up with TRBD2. J was trimmed by 7 bases and V by 5 bases; bases with no gene match: 8. CDR1 and CDR2 (germline): SEHNR, FQNEAQ (reference sequence). This CDR3 has 16 amino acids. The CDR3: CASSPRTSGSMNEQFF. The CDR3 DNA sequence: TGTGCCAGCAGCCCGAGGACTAGCGGGAGCATGAATGAGCAGTTCTTC.

V and J are TRBV11-1 and TRBJ2-3; 9 nucleotides line up with TRBD1. Germline V gene lookup returns CDR1 SGHAT and CDR2 FQDESV (reference sequence). This CDR3 has 18 amino acids. V was clipped by 5 bases and J by 2 bases; unmatched bases: 14. As DNA, the CDR3 is TGTGCCAGCAGCCGGACAGGGGTCCTCCTCAACCTCACAGATACGCAGTATTTT. Amino acid sequence: CASSRTGVLLNLTDTQYF.

The table lists this clonotype with a few counts. The V gene is TRBV7-9, the J gene TRBJ2-6; a possible D gene is TRBD1 (5 bases). The CDR3 totals 17 residues. With 4 bases removed from V and 1 base from J, the gap between germline ends came to 14 bases. CDR1 is SEHNR, CDR2 FQNEAQ, per germline (reference sequence). Here the CDR3 reads CASSSLVAGSGANVLTF. The CDR3 DNA reads TGTGCCAGCAGCTCCCTCGTTGCAGGGTCTGGGGCCAACGTCCTGACTTTC.

The V gene is TRBV20-1, the J gene TRBJ2-3; TRBD2 is a possible D gene (6 bases). The CDR3 length is 13 residues. In germline, CDR1 is DFQATT, CDR2 SNEGSKA (reference sequence). V lost 8 bases and J lost 3, with 15 bases in between. The CDR3 DNA follows: TGCAGTCAACGGGAGCGACCAACAGATACGCAGTATTTT. The encoded protein is CSQRERPTDTQYF.

A few counts support this clonotype. V gene TRBV10-1 combines with J gene TRBJ2-1, with TRBD2 matching over 9 bases. Germline values: CDR1 WNHNN, CDR2 SYGVQD (reference sequence). This CDR3 has 14 residues. J was trimmed by 8 bases and V by 5 bases; bases with no gene match: 7. CDR3 DNA sequence: TGCGCCAGCAGTCCCGGGACTAGCATCTATGAGCAGTTCTTC. It codes for CASSPGTSIYEQFF.

The gene calls are TRBV11-2 and TRBJ2-1; D possibly corresponds to TRBD1 (6 bases). This CDR3 is 16 amino acids long. The germline V gene encodes CDR1 SGHAT and CDR2 FQNNGV. With 5 bases removed from V and 0 bases from J, the gap between germline ends came to 14 bases. The DNA of the CDR3 is TGTGCCAGCAGCCCCCGGACAGCCAGCTCCTACAATGAGCAGTTCTTC. Protein sequence: CASSPRTASSYNEQFF.

This clonotype was seen repeatedly, ten times or more. The CDR3 DNA follows: TGTGCCAGCAAGATTGACGGAAGCACAGATACGCAGTATTTT. This sequence encodes CASKIDGSTDTQYF. The V and J genes are TRBV7-2 and TRBJ2-3, with D unclear. V was cut by 7 bases and J by 0 bases, with 11 bases left in between. This CDR3 comprises 14 residues. Germline V CDR1 and CDR2: SGHTA, FQGNSA.

This clonotype was picked up many times. The rearrangement uses TRBV7-3 and TRBJ2-7, with 10 bases aligning to TRBD1. Germline trimming cut 5 bases from V and 3 bases from J; bases unmatched to any gene: 4. The CDR3 contains 14 residues. Germline loops: CDR1 SGHTA, CDR2 FQGTGA. In DNA form, the CDR3 reads TGTGCCAGCAGCCAGACAGGGGGCGGCTACGAGCAGTACTTC. It translates to CASSQTGGGYEQYF.

Only a few counts were recorded for this clonotype. The V gene is TRBV11-2, the J gene TRBJ2-3; D is possibly TRBD2 (6 bases). Germline CDR1 reads SGHAT; CDR2 reads FQNNGV. The V end lost 2 bases, the J end lost 5 bases, and 20 bases lay between the germline ends. This CDR3 is 17 amino acids long. CDR3 in DNA: TGTGCCAGCAGCTTATTGGGGACTTCCGGTGGAAAAGATACGCAGTATTTT. This gives the protein CASSLLGTSGGKDTQYF.

The chain couples TRBV5-6 to TRBJ2-5; TRBD1 matches 9 bases. CDR1 and CDR2 from the germline V gene are SGHDT and YYEEEE. This CDR3 spans 16 amino acids. V shed 4 bases and J 5 bases; nucleotides not matched to a gene: 12. CDR3: CASSLTQGAFGETQYF. As DNA, the CDR3 is TGTGCCAGCAGCCTCACACAGGGGGCATTCGGCGAGACCCAGTACTTC.

The genes are TRBV5-1 and TRBJ2-7, with D possibly called TRBD1 or TRBD2 (6 bases each). The CDR3 runs 15 residues. V shed 0 bases and J shed 3 bases, with 13 bases lying between them. Germline CDR1 and CDR2: SGHRS and YFSETQ. This CDR3 reads CASSLVQGGDYEQYF. The CDR3 bases are TGCGCCAGCAGCTTGGTACAGGGAGGTGACTACGAGCAGTACTTC.

This clonotype was detected ten times or more. The rearrangement joins TRBV14 to TRBJ2-1; D possibly uses TRBD1 or TRBD2 (5 bases each). Trimming left V 3 bases short and J 0 bases short, with 15 bases between. There are 17 residues in the CDR3. Germline-derived CDR1 and CDR2 are SGHDN and FVKESK. The CDR3 sequence: CASSQGIGASSYNEQFF. In DNA, the CDR3 is TGTGCCAGCAGCCAGGGGATCGGGGCCAGCTCCTACAATGAGCAGTTCTTC.

This clonotype was detected a few times. The CDR3 nucleotides are TGCAGCGTTTCCCTAGGGCGAGCCTGGAATGAGCAGTTCTTC. Translated, it gives CSVSLGRAWNEQFF. The chain has TRBV29-1 and TRBJ2-1; D uncertain. The CDR3 consists of 14 residues. Germline V CDR1 and CDR2: SQVTM, ANQGSEA. V was cut by 5 bases and J by 7 bases, with 18 bases left in between.

The chain couples TRBV12-5 to TRBJ2-3; 15 bases match TRBD2. V trimming: 1 base; J trimming: 2 bases; junction bases outside the gene matches: 7. The CDR3 contains 19 residues. CDR1 is LGHNT and CDR2 is FRNRAP in the germline V gene. Here the CDR3 reads CASGLARGLAGGYTDTQYF. CDR3 coding DNA: TGTGCTAGTGGTTTGGCTAGGGGACTAGCGGGAGGATACACAGATACGCAGTATTTT.